This entry describes one T cell receptor beta chain. Its matching antigen is unknown. This record belongs to a study of cytomegalovirus exposure and HLA in healthy donors. Study as a whole: The 120 validation repertoires used the same platform as the approximately 700 first-cohort repertoires (as reported by a later analysis).

Measured with immunoSEQ multiplex PCR; TCRdb has only the in-frame clones, and not every one. The table lists roughly 100,000 clones, about 88% of them singletons. The donors were members of the validation cohort comprising over 100 subjects, separate from the approximately 630-subject first cohort. General study results and limits: The study listed 164 cytomegalovirus-associated TCR beta chains.

Germline V gene lookup returns CDR1 MNHEY and CDR2 SMNVEV (reference sequence). Deletions cut 4 bases from V and 8 bases from J, with 14 bases between. The CDR3 consists of 13 residues. This TCR came from a woman aged 18-35 years in good health and CMV-seropositive. The chain couples TRBV27 to TRBJ1-2; the D gene is possibly TRBD1 (6 bases). The sample was PBMCs. Written as DNA, the CDR3 is TGTGCCAGCAGTTACAGGGACCTGCGAGGCTACACCTTC. Residues: CASSYRDLRGYTF.